Following are 5 T cell receptor beta chains from one sample sequenced in a study of early T cells in non-severe SARS-CoV-2 infection. Each CDR3 protein is one row after TCRdb ran MiXCR on the 5' RACE reads. The sample holds about 49,000 distinct CDR3 sequences, approximately 10% seen once. Sequenced: whole blood. These receptors came from an adult who was a healthcare worker with PCR-confirmed SARS-CoV-2 infection or an uninfected control (not recorded which).

The rearrangement uses TRBV4-1 and TRBJ2-6; the D is unclear. CDR3 length: 15 residues. Germline lookup yields CDR1 MGHRA and CDR2 YSYEKL. Trimming cost V 1 base and J 0 bases, with 4 bases left between them. In DNA form, the CDR3 reads TGCGCCAGCAGCCAAGCGGACTCTGGGGCCAACGTCCTGACTTTC. This sequence encodes CASSQADSGANVLTF.

The chain couples TRBV19 to TRBJ2-1; TRBD2 matches at 11 bases. This CDR3 spans 15 amino acids. With 1 base clipped from V and 9 bases from J, the junction kept 5 bases outside the gene matches. Looked up from germline, CDR1 is LNHDA and CDR2 is SQIVND (reference sequence). CDR3 loop: CASSIGLAGGIEQFF. In DNA, the CDR3 is TGTGCCAGTAGTATAGGGCTAGCGGGAGGAATTGAGCAGTTCTTC.

The rearrangement links TRBV12-3 or TRBV12-4 to TRBJ1-5; 7 nucleotides align to TRBD1. The CDR3 is made up of 17 amino acids. V shed 2 bases and J 1 base; nucleotides not matched to a gene: 8. CDR3 residues: CASSLTRDRASNQPQHF. The DNA for the CDR3 is TGTGCCAGCAGTTTAACCCGCGACAGGGCCAGCAATCAGCCCCAGCATTTT.

This clonotype was observed many times. This sequence joins TRBV27 and TRBJ1-6; possible D gene TRBD1, 6 bases. The germline V gene has CDR1 MNHEY and CDR2 SMNVEV (reference sequence). V lost 2 bases, J lost 8 bases, and 16 bases lay in between. The CDR3 is 16 residues long. As DNA, the CDR3 is TGTGCCAGCAGTTTAGGGGGGCAGGGGCAGGATTCACCCCTCCACTTT. Its translation is CASSLGGQGQDSPLHF.

The sample holds many counts of this clonotype. The chain couples TRBV7-3 to TRBJ2-1, with D perhaps given as TRBD1 or TRBD2 (5 bases each). The CDR3 sequence is 12 residues long. Trimming took off 2 bases at V and 7 bases at J, with 6 bases between the two ends. CDR1 is SGHTA and CDR2 is FQGTGA in the germline V gene. The CDR3 loop reads CASSLWGNEQFF. The CDR3, as DNA: TGTGCCAGCAGCTTATGGGGGAATGAGCAGTTCTTC.